Given below is one T cell receptor (beta chain) in context. These data come from a study of blood T cell repertoires in COVID-19. The method was immunoSEQ multiplex PCR; TCRdb's version includes in-frame clones alone and lacks a portion of them. The sample records 200,000 to 300,000 clones, around 92% being singletons. CDR3 length: 12 residues. V gave up 1 base and J gave up 6 bases, with 6 bases separating them. Germline loops: CDR1 LNHDA, CDR2 SQIVND (reference sequence). The study drew participants aged about 18 to 95 years from 20 to 30 US areas. The sequenced material came from PBMCs or T cells enriched from blood (not recorded which). V is TRBV19 and J is TRBJ1-2; D is undetermined. This TCR was recovered from a woman in her twenties or thirties with acute COVID-19. In DNA form, the CDR3 reads TGTGCCAGTAGTATAGGAGGTAATGGCTACACCTTC. It specifies CASSIGGNGYTF.